These 4 T cell receptor beta chains share one sample of origin, sequenced in a study of T cell repertoires in cytomegalovirus infection. A single record per CDR3 protein comes from TCRdb applying MiXCR to the reads. The profile shows hundreds of thousands of distinct CDR3 sequences, roughly 9.5% of them singletons. The sequencing sample was made of PBMCs. The source is a human donor in good health (CMV status not recorded). Some clones in this sample may be carry-over from other donors' samples.

CDR3 nucleotide sequence: TGTGCCAGCAGTTTATTGCCAAAGGGAGAGACCCAGTACTTC. It codes for CASSLLPKGETQYF. This rearrangement joins TRBV12-3 or TRBV12-4 to TRBJ2-5; D call uncertain. Deletions cut 2 bases from V and 4 bases from J, with 11 bases between. The CDR3 runs 14 residues.

This sequence joins TRBV6-2 or TRBV6-3 and TRBJ2-3, with D perhaps being TRBD1 or TRBD2 (5 bases each). Germline lookup yields CDR1 MNHEY and CDR2 SVGEGT. There are 14 residues in the CDR3. The V end lost 6 bases, the J end lost 3 bases, and 13 bases lay between the germline ends. DNA of the CDR3: TGTGCCAGCAGATGGGACCCCCAGACAGATACGCAGTATTTT. Its protein product is CASRWDPQTDTQYF.

This clonotype was counted ten times or more. V gene TRBV19 combines with J gene TRBJ2-2; TRBD1 matches 8 bases. V shed 7 bases and J 0 bases; nucleotides not matched to a gene: 22. Germline CDR1 and CDR2: LNHDA and SQIVND (reference sequence). The CDR3 has 21 residues. The CDR3: CASTGRRLEQGGPANTGELFF. DNA for the CDR3: TGTGCCAGTACTGGCAGGCGTCTCGAACAGGGGGGACCCGCGAACACCGGGGAGCTGTTTTTT.

This clonotype was counted many times. This rearrangement joins TRBV28 to TRBJ2-4; 7 bases align to TRBD2. Germline assignment: CDR1 MDHEN and CDR2 SYDVKM. V was clipped by 3 bases and J by 6 bases; unmatched bases: 8. The CDR3 has 15 residues. The CDR3 loop reads CASSFSTAGTNIQYF. CDR3 in DNA: TGTGCCAGCAGTTTCTCTACAGCGGGAACAAACATTCAGTACTTC. The variable domain in full, with the rest retrieved from reference TRBV28 and TRBJ2-4, is DVKVTQSSRYLVKRTGEKVFLECVQDMDHENMFWYRQDPGLGLRLIYFSYDVKMKEKGDIPEGYSVSREKKERFSLILESASTNQTSMYLCASSFSTAGTNIQYFGAGTRLSVL.